This is a list of T cell receptor beta chains from one sample in a study of beta chain features in type 1 diabetes. Using immunoSEQ multiplex PCR, the repertoire was profiled, and TCRdb retains in-frame clones only, with some absent. The table has over 500,000 clones, around 15% seen once; the top ten hold about 0.097%. Sequencing input: naive CD4+ T cells from blood. The receptor source for this set is a man younger than 35 in good health. Each CDR3 is given with its conserved first and last residue. The D gene is left open where the match is weak. Rows may omit the clone size; those that give it use once, few, many or a size class.

V gene: TRBV9
D gene: .
J gene: TRBJ1-2
clone size: .
CDR3 protein: CASSVVRGNYGYTF

V gene: TRBV25-1
D gene: .
J gene: TRBJ1-3
clone size: .
CDR3 protein: CATPSKGLLSGNTIYF

V gene: TRBV5-1
D gene: .
J gene: TRBJ1-1
clone size: .
CDR3 protein: CASSYREMNTEAFF

V gene: TRBV18
D gene: .
J gene: TRBJ1-3
clone size: .
CDR3 protein: CASSTIGPPSSGTIYF

V gene: TRBV9
D gene: .
J gene: TRBJ2-7
clone size: .
CDR3 protein: CASSVLPQGPSYEQYF

V gene: TRBV4-1
D gene: .
J gene: TRBJ1-6
clone size: .
CDR3 protein: CASSQGDYRLTNLKAPLHF

V gene: TRBV19
D gene: .
J gene: TRBJ2-3
clone size: few
CDR3 protein: CASSMNPGTDTQYF

V gene: TRBV5-1
D gene: .
J gene: TRBJ2-3
clone size: few
CDR3 protein: CASSAGRFTDTQYF

V gene: TRBV6-5
D gene: .
J gene: TRBJ2-1
clone size: .
CDR3 protein: CASRERQFYNEQFF

V gene: TRBV7-3
D gene: .
J gene: TRBJ2-7
clone size: .
CDR3 protein: CASSSSGTTYEQYF

V gene: TRBV5-6
D gene: .
J gene: TRBJ1-1
clone size: .
CDR3 protein: CASSLGPGKITEAFF

V gene: TRBV6-6
D gene: TRBD2
J gene: TRBJ2-7
clone size: .
CDR3 protein: CASSSELAGGYEQYF

V gene: TRBV7-2
D gene: TRBD1
J gene: TRBJ2-3
clone size: few
CDR3 protein: CASSLVGRRGQGDTQYF

V gene: TRBV7-6
D gene: .
J gene: TRBJ2-1
clone size: .
CDR3 protein: CASSLGGYEQFF

V gene: TRBV28
D gene: TRBD1
J gene: TRBJ1-2
clone size: .
CDR3 protein: CASRLTGGHGYTF

V gene: TRBV7-2
D gene: .
J gene: TRBJ2-2
clone size: .
CDR3 protein: CASSLVRNTGELFF

V gene: TRBV6-1
D gene: .
J gene: TRBJ2-1
clone size: .
CDR3 protein: CASSDRGNPRDEQFF

V gene: TRBV6-5
D gene: TRBD1
J gene: TRBJ2-1
clone size: few
CDR3 protein: CASSSTGTVWSNEQFF

V gene: TRBV6-5
D gene: .
J gene: TRBJ1-3
clone size: few
CDR3 protein: CASSYAGSGNTIYF

V gene: TRBV28
D gene: TRBD1
J gene: TRBJ1-2
clone size: few
CDR3 protein: CASSFPRGNLNTF

V gene: TRBV30
D gene: TRBD2
J gene: TRBJ2-7
clone size: .
CDR3 protein: CAWSGGGGTYYEQYF

V gene: TRBV7-2
D gene: .
J gene: TRBJ2-7
clone size: .
CDR3 protein: CASSLQGRAYEQYF

V gene: TRBV5-1
D gene: TRBD1
J gene: TRBJ2-5
clone size: few
CDR3 protein: CASSLGTGGGETQYF

V gene: TRBV7-9
D gene: .
J gene: TRBJ1-2
clone size: .
CDR3 protein: CASSSTGRDGYTF

V gene: TRBV4-2
D gene: TRBD1
J gene: TRBJ2-1
clone size: .
CDR3 protein: CASSRGDSYNEQFF

V gene: TRBV6-6
D gene: .
J gene: TRBJ2-2
clone size: .
CDR3 protein: CASSPGRGQAGELFF

V gene: TRBV25-1
D gene: TRBD1
J gene: .
clone size: .
CDR3 protein: CASSRGQSSYEQYF

V gene: TRBV6-1
D gene: .
J gene: TRBJ1-2
clone size: .
CDR3 protein: CATQGFGNYGYTF

V gene: TRBV2
D gene: .
J gene: TRBJ1-2
clone size: .
CDR3 protein: CASRGAWGHGYTF

V gene: TRBV9
D gene: .
J gene: TRBJ2-1
clone size: .
CDR3 protein: CASSGRQAVTWGEQFF

V gene: TRBV7-6
D gene: TRBD1
J gene: TRBJ2-3
clone size: few
CDR3 protein: CASSLGPGTGSQDTQYF

V gene: TRBV4-2
D gene: TRBD1
J gene: TRBJ1-2
clone size: .
CDR3 protein: CASTPSGAGGYVYGYTF

V gene: TRBV2
D gene: .
J gene: TRBJ2-3
clone size: few
CDR3 protein: CASSNGQGWTQYF

V gene: TRBV5-4
D gene: TRBD2
J gene: TRBJ2-7
clone size: .
CDR3 protein: CASTSSLAGHSYEQYF

V gene: TRBV7-3
D gene: .
J gene: TRBJ1-1
clone size: .
CDR3 protein: CASSPSGQEAFF

V gene: TRBV6-4
D gene: .
J gene: TRBJ1-5
clone size: .
CDR3 protein: CASSPPKPTGSNQPQHF

V gene: TRBV5-6
D gene: .
J gene: TRBJ2-1
clone size: few
CDR3 protein: CASSLGGLPSGSEQFF

V gene: TRBV10-3
D gene: .
J gene: TRBJ2-2
clone size: many
CDR3 protein: CAIRGTTGTGELFF

V gene: TRBV28
D gene: TRBD1
J gene: TRBJ1-2
clone size: few
CDR3 protein: CASSLSAGGVRNGYTF

V gene: TRBV5-5
D gene: .
J gene: TRBJ1-5
clone size: few
CDR3 protein: CASSPNGVNYQPQHF

V gene: TRBV2
D gene: .
J gene: TRBJ1-2
clone size: few
CDR3 protein: CASSEVGFGYTF

V gene: TRBV28
D gene: TRBD1
J gene: TRBJ2-2
clone size: few
CDR3 protein: CASSLIRGRRTGELFF

V gene: TRBV28
D gene: .
J gene: TRBJ2-7
clone size: few
CDR3 protein: CASSLRNSYEQYF

V gene: TRBV4-1
D gene: TRBD1
J gene: TRBJ2-7
clone size: few
CDR3 protein: CASSQVDRGSYEQYF

V gene: TRBV18
D gene: .
J gene: TRBJ1-5
clone size: few
CDR3 protein: CASSEGVWGNQPQHF

V gene: TRBV11-2
D gene: TRBD1
J gene: TRBJ2-6
clone size: .
CDR3 protein: CASSSLRRQGAYGANVLTF